This T cell receptor beta chain was captured by sequencing in a study of OX40 agonist ivuxolimab in advanced cancers. Regarding the complete study: Ivuxolimab was an agonistic, fully human IgG2 monoclonal antibody directed against OX40 (CD134), a costimulatory receptor. Intravenous ivuxolimab was administered to patients every 2 weeks at six dose levels: 0.01, 0.1, 0.3, 1.5, 3 and 10 mg/kg. Of the roughly 54 patients in dose escalation, about 20 had hepatocellular carcinoma, about 15 had melanoma, 9 had renal cell carcinoma and 9 had head and neck cancer. In the dose-escalation cohort, around four fifths of patients were male, and the mean age was approximately 64 years, with a range of 23 to 79. Patients were allowed to have had prior anti-PD-1, anti-PD-L1 or anti-CTLA-4 therapy, and 30% to 40% of the dose-escalation patients had previously received checkpoint inhibitors. Three dose-escalation patients achieved partial responses, one with hepatocellular carcinoma and two with cutaneous melanoma. The purpose of peripheral TCRbeta sequencing was to test whether ivuxolimab changed TCR sequence diversity and led to clonal T-cell expansion. The paper describes the monotherapy dose-escalation part (N = 52 patients) of the phase I trial of ivuxolimab. General study outcomes and caveats: Which antigens the clonally expanded peripheral T cells were specific for was not determined. After ivuxolimab, more expanded clones were found on average in CD8+ T cells than in CD4+ T cells. In the 0.1-3.0 mg/kg groups, partial responders were among the patients with the lowest normalized peripheral clonal expansion, particularly in CD8+ T cells. At doses of 0.1 to 3.0 mg/kg, clonal expansion of both CD4+ and CD8+ T cells in blood was seen between baseline and week 6. Low levels of normalized T-cell clonal expansion were also seen in some patients who did not respond.

Genomic DNA was isolated from the sorted cells so that the TCRbeta CDR3 region could be sequenced. TCRbeta CDR3 regions were sequenced using the immunoSEQ Assay. The immuneACCESS repertoire file appears here via TCRdb, limited to in-frame rearrangements. These files lack a portion of the clones; in checked studies, under half of the deficit traces to unresolved V genes, and the cause of the others is not known. The sample profile shows fewer than 80,000 clones; approximately 83% of them were found once. Jointly, the top ten make up roughly 5.5% of the sample. Worth noting for this clone: Its antigen is not yet known. Base qualities are not provided; no much larger clone lies one nucleotide away.

The trial excluded patients who had a history of autoimmune disease or who were on systemic immunosuppression. Peripheral blood for TCR sequencing was drawn from every dose cohort at baseline, at cycle 4 day 1 and at cycle 7 day 1. Samples were obtained from an open-label, multicenter, first-in-human phase I dose-escalation trial of ivuxolimab. Adults with locally advanced or metastatic head and neck squamous cell, hepatocellular, melanoma or renal cell carcinoma were enrolled in the trial. Before TCR sequencing, CD4+ T cells and CD8+ T cells were sorted from peripheral blood as separate populations. From the germline V gene, CDR1 is SGHNT and CDR2 is YENEEA. From cysteine to phenylalanine, the CDR3 is 12 amino acids long. Only the CDR3 region is kept as DNA, spanning 36 bases read in frame from base 1. The V and J ends are trimmed by 5 bases and 2 bases, leaving 3 bases between them.

Material: CD4+ or CD8+ T cells sorted from blood, obtained in a trial of the OX40 agonist ivuxolimab. The clonotype was recovered from an adult with an advanced solid tumor such as melanoma, head and neck, liver or kidney cancer. The chain is assembled from TRBV11-3 and TRBJ2-2, with the identity of the D gene unclear. The sequenced DNA is TGTGCCAGCAGCCCAAACACCGGGGAGCTGTTTTTT. This is translated as CASSPNTGELFF.